This TCR beta chain was recovered during a study of blood T cell repertoires in COVID-19. Across the whole study: Acute and convalescent COVID-19 samples came from the United States, Italy and Spain. T cells, B-cell-depleted T cells, or PBMCs provided the cDNA or gDNA that served as material.

The germline CDR1 and CDR2 sequences are SGHVS and FNYEAQ. Between the trimmed V and J ends, which lost 1 base and 4 bases, there was a span of 8 bases. The CDR3 extends over 13 amino acids. Per the original methods: Scientists estimated how many nucleated cells there were by amplifying reference gene primers. Assay used: immunoSEQ multiplex PCR; TCRdb lists only in-frame clones, some missing. V and J calls plus clone size are reproduced from that table; the DNA served to infer D and trimming. Among around 110,000 clones listed, approximately 80% were seen once. Sequencing was performed on peripheral blood. The chain carries TRBV7-6 and TRBJ2-7; unclear D gene. The receptor comes from a woman aged 70-85 years with acute or convalescent COVID-19. The CDR3 loop is CASSLGPSYEQYF. Here the CDR3 DNA reads TGTGCCAGCAGCTTAGGCCCCAGTTACGAGCAGTACTTC.